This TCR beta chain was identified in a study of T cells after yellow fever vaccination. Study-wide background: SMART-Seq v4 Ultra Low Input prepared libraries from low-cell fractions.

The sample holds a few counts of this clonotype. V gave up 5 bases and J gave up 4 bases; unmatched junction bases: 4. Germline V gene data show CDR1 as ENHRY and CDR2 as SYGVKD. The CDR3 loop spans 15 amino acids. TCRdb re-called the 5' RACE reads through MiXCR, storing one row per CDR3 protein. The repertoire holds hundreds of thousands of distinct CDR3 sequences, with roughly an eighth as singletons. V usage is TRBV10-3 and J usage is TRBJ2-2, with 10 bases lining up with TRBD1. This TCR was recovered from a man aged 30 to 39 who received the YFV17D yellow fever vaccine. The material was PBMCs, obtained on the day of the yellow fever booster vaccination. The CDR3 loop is CAISHGTGVTGELFF. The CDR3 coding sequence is TGTGCCATCAGTCATGGGACAGGGGTCACCGGGGAGCTGTTTTTT.